These T cell receptor beta chains were read from a single sample in a study of T-cell reconstitution after alpha-beta-depleted transplantation in children. TCRdb called the PCR reads again in MiXCR, with one record for every CDR3 protein. The repertoire holds roughly 220,000 distinct CDR3 sequences, around 12% seen once, with 2.6% in the top ten. The sequencing here drew on PBMCs from the stem cell graft donor, taken from the stem cell graft. These receptors were taken from a human donor who donated a stem cell graft to a child with acute lymphoblastic leukemia. Each CDR3 is given with its conserved first and last residue. D genes are given only for firm matches. The size entry is marked missing in some rows and otherwise reads once, few, many or a size class.

TRBD1 | . | TRBJ1-5 | TRBV20-1 | CSALDRAGYNQPQHF | TGCAGTGCCCTGGACAGGGCAGGATACAATCAGCCCCAGCATTTT
. | . | TRBJ2-1 | TRBV18 | CASSSRGLSYNEQFF | TGTGCCAGCTCATCCCGGGGACTCTCCTACAATGAGCAGTTCTTC
. | many | TRBJ1-1 | TRBV3-1 | CASSLGPNTPRAFF | TGTGCCAGCAGCCTCGGGCCGAACACTCCCCGAGCTTTCTTT
. | many | TRBJ2-5 | TRBV7-6 | CASSLVYSTGETQYF | TGTGCCAGCAGCTTAGTATATAGTACAGGAGAGACCCAGTACTTC
. | many | TRBJ2-2 | TRBV6-4 | CASSASNTGELFF | TGTGCCAGCAGTGCCAGCAACACCGGGGAGCTGTTTTTT
. | many | TRBJ1-5 | TRBV27 | CASRRMGQPQHF | TGTGCCAGCCGTAGAATGGGTCAGCCCCAGCATTTT
. | few | TRBJ2-7 | TRBV5-1 | CASSLEGSSSEQYF | TGCGCCAGCAGCTTGGAAGGCAGCTCGTCCGAGCAGTACTTC
. | many | TRBJ2-7 | TRBV27 | CASSSSGPVSEQYF | TGTGCCAGCAGTTCCTCAGGGCCGGTGAGCGAGCAGTACTTC
. | many | TRBJ2-5 | TRBV29-1 | CSVEYIVETQYF | TGCAGCGTTGAATATATCGTAGAGACCCAGTACTTC
. | many | TRBJ2-7 | TRBV29-1 | CSVERTGDLYEQYF | TGCAGCGTTGAAAGAACAGGTGACCTTTACGAGCAGTACTTC
. | . | TRBJ2-3 | TRBV7-9 | CASSPSIGLGITQYF | TGTGCCAGCAGCCCCTCCATAGGGCTGGGAATTACGCAGTATTTT
TRBD2 | many | TRBJ2-1 | TRBV2 | CASSERRGRPYNEQFF | TGTGCCAGCAGTGAAAGGCGGGGGAGGCCCTACAATGAGCAGTTCTTC
. | many | TRBJ1-3 | TRBV28 | CASSLLSGNTIYF | TGTGCCAGCAGTTTGCTCTCTGGAAACACCATATATTTT
. | many | TRBJ1-2 | TRBV6-2/TRBV6-3 | CASSYSRIDLGELNYGYTF | TGTGCCAGCAGTTACTCGAGAATCGATTTGGGGGAGCTGAACTATGGCTACACCTTC
. | few | TRBJ1-2 | TRBV6-6 | CAIQVEPPGYTF | TGTGCCATCCAGGTCGAACCTCCCGGCTACACCTTC
. | . | TRBJ1-4 | TRBV5-5 | CASSPMDKATNEKLFF | TGTGCCAGCAGCCCCATGGACAAGGCGACTAATGAAAAACTGTTTTTT
. | once | TRBJ1-5 | TRBV5-1 | CASSLEGVDNQPQHF | TGCGCCAGCAGCTTGGAAGGGGTAGACAATCAGCCCCAGCATTTT
. | . | TRBJ1-1 | TRBV18 | CASSLGPEAEAFF | TGTGCCAGCTCATTAGGGCCTGAGGCTGAAGCTTTCTTT
TRBD1 | many | TRBJ2-5 | TRBV7-2 | CASSSTGEETQYF | TGTGCCAGCAGCTCGACAGGGGAGGAGACCCAGTACTTC
. | few | TRBJ1-1 | TRBV6-6 | CASRDSLNTEAFF | TGTGCCAGCAGGGACAGCCTAAACACTGAAGCTTTCTTT
. | many | TRBJ2-1 | TRBV7-2 | CASSLESYNEQFF | TGTGCCAGCAGCTTGGAGTCCTACAATGAGCAGTTCTTC
. | many | TRBJ2-7 | TRBV5-1 | CASSLEASSTYEQYF | TGCGCCAGCAGCTTGGAGGCTAGCAGTACCTACGAGCAGTACTTC
. | many | TRBJ1-1 | TRBV12-3/TRBV12-4 | CASSWASNTEAFF | TGTGCCAGCAGCTGGGCCTCGAACACTGAAGCTTTCTTT
TRBD2 | many | TRBJ2-1 | TRBV12-3/TRBV12-4 | CASSSILAGAEQFF | TGTGCCAGCAGTTCGATTCTAGCGGGAGCTGAGCAGTTCTTC
TRBD1 | medium-sized | TRBJ1-1 | TRBV5-1 | CASSPGTANTEAFF | TGTGCCAGCAGTCCCGGGACAGCGAACACTGAAGCTTTCTTT
. | many | TRBJ2-7 | TRBV29-1 | CSVGVNTYEQYF | TGCAGCGTTGGGGTAAACACCTACGAGCAGTACTTC
. | many | TRBJ1-5 | TRBV12-3/TRBV12-4 | CASSLSLPGQPQHF | TGTGCCAGCAGTTTGTCCCTCCCAGGCCAGCCCCAGCATTTT
. | many | TRBJ2-1 | TRBV5-1 | CASSLEPTDRYNEQFF | TGCGCCAGCAGCTTGGAACCGACAGATCGCTACAATGAGCAGTTCTTC
TRBD2 | many | TRBJ2-7 | TRBV5-4 | CASSPGLSDYEQYF | TGTGCCAGCAGCCCGGGACTATCCGACTACGAGCAGTACTTC
. | many | TRBJ2-5 | TRBV2 | CATRGRKETQYF | TGTGCCACGAGGGGCAGGAAGGAGACCCAGTACTTC
TRBD2 | many | TRBJ2-1 | TRBV5-6 | CASSHPTAGKGNEQFF | TGTGCCAGCAGCCACCCGACAGCGGGAAAAGGGAATGAGCAGTTCTTC
TRBD1 | many | TRBJ2-1 | TRBV28 | CASSLAGQGAREFF | TGTGCCAGCAGTTTAGCGGGACAGGGGGCTAGGGAGTTCTTC
. | many | TRBJ1-5 | TRBV5-1 | CASSLGLGDQPQHF | TGCGCCAGCAGCTTAGGCCTGGGCGATCAGCCCCAGCATTTT
. | . | TRBJ1-1 | TRBV29-1 | CSVEGNAEAFF | TGCAGCGTTGAGGGTAACGCTGAAGCTTTCTTT
TRBD2 | many | TRBJ2-7 | TRBV7-6 | CASSLLASLAVLREQYF | TGTGCCAGCAGCTTACTGGCCAGTCTAGCGGTCCTTCGCGAGCAGTACTTC
. | many | TRBJ1-4 | TRBV15 | CATSRYRATNEKLFF | TGTGCCACCAGCAGATACAGGGCAACTAATGAAAAACTGTTTTTT
. | many | TRBJ1-2 | TRBV28 | CASSLGRDSYTF | TGTGCCAGCAGTTTGGGCAGAGACAGCTACACCTTC
TRBD2 | . | TRBJ2-7 | TRBV28 | CASSPLAGGPLNEQYF | TGTGCCAGCAGTCCTCTGGCGGGAGGGCCCTTGAACGAGCAGTACTTC
TRBD1 | . | TRBJ1-2 | TRBV5-6 | CASVERGRNYGYTF | TGTGCCAGCGTGGAGAGGGGGCGCAACTATGGCTACACCTTC
. | many | TRBJ1-2 | TRBV12-3/TRBV12-4 | CASSPLEEGLGYTF | TGTGCCAGCAGCCCCTTGGAGGAGGGGCTCGGCTACACCTTC
TRBD2 | many | TRBJ2-1 | TRBV9 | CASSVDPHAGGVNEQFF | TGTGCCAGCAGCGTAGATCCCCACGCGGGAGGTGTCAATGAGCAGTTCTTC
TRBD1 | many | TRBJ2-7 | TRBV5-1 | CASTTGGEQYF | TGCGCCAGCACGACAGGGGGCGAGCAGTACTTC
. | many | TRBJ2-5 | TRBV5-1 | CASSILLGGLKETQYF | TGCGCCAGCAGCATCCTCCTTGGGGGGTTAAAAGAGACCCAGTACTTC
. | many | TRBJ2-2 | TRBV3-1 | CASSQDLRQKNTGELFF | TGTGCCAGCAGCCAAGATTTGCGACAGAAAAACACCGGGGAGCTGTTTTTT
. | many | TRBJ2-6 | TRBV6-5 | CASSLVRANVLTF | TGTGCCAGCTCCCTGGTGCGGGCCAACGTCCTGACTTTC
. | . | TRBJ2-2 | TRBV4-3 | CASSSGQTTGELFF | TGCGCCAGCAGCTCCGGACAGACTACCGGGGAGCTGTTTTTT
. | many | TRBJ2-7 | TRBV10-3 | CATLPKGISYEQYF | TGTGCCACCCTGCCGAAGGGAATTTCCTACGAGCAGTACTTC
TRBD1 | many | TRBJ1-5 | TRBV6-2/TRBV6-3 | CASSPTPVTGEGHF | TGTGCCAGCAGTCCCACCCCGGTAACAGGGGAGGGACATTTT
. | many | TRBJ1-6 | TRBV5-1 | CASSAGDSPLHF | TGCGCCAGCAGTGCAGGGGATTCACCCCTCCACTTT
. | few | TRBJ2-6 | TRBV7-2 | CASSLGGPGANVLTF | TGTGCCAGCAGCTTAGGGGGGCCCGGGGCCAACGTCCTGACTTTC